A selection of T cell receptor beta chains follows, all from one sample in a study of blood T cells in healthy people across ages. TCRdb re-derived calls from the 5' RACE reads in MiXCR, one entry per CDR3 protein. The sample lists around 1,900,000 distinct CDR3 sequences; approximately 40% were seen once. The sample taken for sequencing was blood. The origin of the receptors is a human donor in good health. Each CDR3 is given without its conserved first and last residue.

CDR3	V	J
ASSLVEGGAGGYT	TRBV7-2	TRBJ1-2
SVEGAEGERYNEQF	TRBV29-1	TRBJ2-1
ASSQLREIDYGYT	TRBV4-1	TRBJ1-2
ASSYSRTYSYEQY	TRBV6-5	.
ASSQDRTGLVGELF	TRBV4-3	TRBJ2-2
ASYSTYEQY	TRBV28	TRBJ2-7
ASSYEHTGELF	TRBV6-5	TRBJ2-2
ASSLQYRGYEQY	TRBV7-2	TRBJ2-7
ASSLREIGSGANVLT	TRBV7-3	TRBJ2-6
ASSLVGDLSTGELF	TRBV5-1	TRBJ2-2
ASSYSGAGPYGYT	TRBV6-5	TRBJ1-2
ASSQYGGVTYNEQF	TRBV3-1	TRBJ2-1
ASSLHILYEQY	TRBV7-2	.
ASTLGVPANTGELF	TRBV5-1	TRBJ2-2
ASSLAGTSSTDTQY	TRBV5-8	TRBJ2-3
SARDLAKQGLRPQH	TRBV20-1	TRBJ1-5
ASSQPRAGGSDTQY	TRBV5-1	TRBJ2-3
SVGAILGDGYT	TRBV29-1	TRBJ1-2
ASSINDRGGGQF	TRBV7-6	TRBJ2-1
ASRPRSAGLFYYGYT	TRBV6-6	TRBJ1-2
SASPGEIIQETQY	TRBV20-1	TRBJ2-5
ASSYTTPGSAAF	TRBV7-9	TRBJ1-1
ASSLARTGGSGYT	TRBV7-2	TRBJ1-2
AWSVGTPQETQY	TRBV30	.
SATQGINEQF	TRBV20-1	TRBJ2-1
ASSFGPGGTEAF	TRBV12-3/TRBV12-4	TRBJ1-1
SANSGLETQY	TRBV20-1	TRBJ2-5
SARMRGAIYEQY	TRBV20-1	TRBJ2-7
ASSYSPSTSHLASSTDTQY	TRBV6-2/TRBV6-3	TRBJ2-3
ASSYGRWASTDTQY	TRBV6-6	TRBJ2-3
ASSSGLLQETQY	TRBV5-1	TRBJ2-5
SAGGEGLAGIQY	TRBV20-1	.
ASSSGNTKDTQY	TRBV7-3	TRBJ2-3
SATGASGSEAF	TRBV20-1	TRBJ1-1
ASSVSGLREETQY	TRBV9	TRBJ2-5
SARSSGEYNEQF	TRBV20-1	TRBJ2-1
SVTANEQF	TRBV29-1	TRBJ2-1
ASSTGGADGNTIY	TRBV2	TRBJ1-3
ASSQVLSGETQY	TRBV4-1	TRBJ2-5
ASRGTSAKNIQY	TRBV27	TRBJ2-4
ASSRLADISYEQY	TRBV12-3/TRBV12-4	TRBJ2-7
ASSFGQGASEQY	TRBV5-6	.